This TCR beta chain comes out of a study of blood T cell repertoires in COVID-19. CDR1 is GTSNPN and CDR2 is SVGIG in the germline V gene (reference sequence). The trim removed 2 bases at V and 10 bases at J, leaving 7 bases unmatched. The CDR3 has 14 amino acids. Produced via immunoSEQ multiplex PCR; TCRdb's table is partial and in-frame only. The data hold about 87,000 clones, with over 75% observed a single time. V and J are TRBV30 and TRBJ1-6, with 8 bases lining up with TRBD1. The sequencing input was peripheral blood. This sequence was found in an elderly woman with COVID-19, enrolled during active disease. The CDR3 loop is CAWSLDRGGSPLHF. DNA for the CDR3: TGTGCCTGGAGTCTAGACAGGGGAGGCTCACCCCTCCACTTT.